This TCR beta chain derives from a study of T cell repertoires in aging, cancer and after chemotherapy. Study at large: Patients with chronic lymphocytic leukemia were sampled before and after fludarabine- or bendamustine-based chemotherapy. The study's findings and limits: In cancer patients, declining TCR diversity with age involved lost richness and lost evenness.

TCR beta rearrangements were amplified from peripheral blood genomic DNA. Multiplex touch-down PCR with TRB-A/B primers amplified rearranged V-D-J TRB sequences. TCRdb re-called the multiplex PCR reads through MiXCR, storing one row per CDR3 protein. The data show around 8,800 distinct CDR3 sequences, with 20% to 25% seen just once and roughly 15% held by the top ten. Remarks on this clonotype: Its antigen is unidentified.

The CDR3 totals 18 residues. The germline V gene encodes CDR1 SGHRS and CDR2 YFSETQ. Germline trimming cut 0 bases from V and 0 bases from J; bases unmatched to any gene: 9. The sequenced material came from blood. The chain is built from TRBV5-1 and TRBJ1-1, with 9 bases that match TRBD1. The receptor was derived from a human donor with a blood cancer. The donor label of this sample is uncertain. The CDR3 is CASSLGFRTGDLNTEAFF. DNA of the CDR3: TGCGCCAGCAGCTTGGGATTCCGGACAGGGGACCTGAACACTGAAGCTTTCTTT.